Listed below are T cell receptor beta chains from one sample, sequenced in a study of blood T cell repertoires in COVID-19. Profiled with immunoSEQ multiplex PCR; TCRdb holds only in-frame clones, not every one. The sample carries hundreds of thousands of clones, roughly 87% recorded once. The specimen sequenced was PBMCs or T cells enriched from blood (not recorded which). These receptors originate from a woman aged 40 to 50 who had recovered from COVID-19. The CDR3 runs from the conserved cysteine through the conserved F or W. A D gene is named only where the DNA matches it firmly. Clone size is not always given. Where it is, it says once, few, many or a class for expanded clones.

v_gene: TRBV30; j_gene: TRBJ2-1; abundance: -; d_gene: TRBD2; CDR3nt: TGTGCCTGGAGGTATAGCGGGAGAATTAGTGAGCAGTTCTTC; CDR3aa: CAWRYSGRISEQFF
v_gene: TRBV3-1/TRBV3-2; j_gene: TRBJ2-2; abundance: -; d_gene: TRBD2; CDR3nt: TGTGCCAGCAGCCAAGAAGGACTAGCGGGAGGCGGCACCGGGGAGCTGTTTTTT; CDR3aa: CASSQEGLAGGGTGELFF
v_gene: TRBV7-9; j_gene: TRBJ1-4; abundance: -; d_gene: TRBD1; CDR3nt: TGTGCCAGCAGCTTCGGGACAGCAACTAATGAAAAACTGTTTTTT; CDR3aa: CASSFGTATNEKLFF
v_gene: TRBV4-2; j_gene: TRBJ1-1; abundance: -; d_gene: -; CDR3nt: TGTGCCAGCAGCCAAGCAGGGACTGAAGCTTTCTTT; CDR3aa: CASSQAGTEAFF
v_gene: TRBV7-2; j_gene: TRBJ2-7; abundance: -; d_gene: -; CDR3nt: TGTGCCAGCAGCTCCTCTAGTGTTCCTACCTACGAGCAGTACTTC; CDR3aa: CASSSSSVPTYEQYF
v_gene: TRBV11-2; j_gene: TRBJ2-1; abundance: -; d_gene: TRBD2; CDR3nt: TGTGCCAGCCGACTAGCGGGAGAGGACAATGAGCAGTTCTTC; CDR3aa: CASRLAGEDNEQFF
v_gene: TRBV3-1/TRBV3-2; j_gene: TRBJ2-7; abundance: -; d_gene: TRBD2; CDR3nt: TGTGCCAGCAGCCAAGATCGAAGGACTAGCAACGAGCAGTACTTC; CDR3aa: CASSQDRRTSNEQYF
v_gene: TRBV2; j_gene: TRBJ1-2; abundance: -; d_gene: TRBD1; CDR3nt: TGTGCCAGCAGCATGTCTAGGGGGCCGGGAGGCTACACCTTC; CDR3aa: CASSMSRGPGGYTF
v_gene: TRBV30; j_gene: TRBJ1-1; abundance: -; d_gene: -; CDR3nt: TGTGCCTGGTCCCCCTTAACATTGAACACTGAAGCTTTCTTT; CDR3aa: CAWSPLTLNTEAFF
v_gene: TRBV5-1; j_gene: TRBJ2-2; abundance: -; d_gene: TRBD1; CDR3nt: TGCGCCAGCAGCCAGACAGGGCGGGTCACCGGGGAGCTGTTTTTT; CDR3aa: CASSQTGRVTGELFF
v_gene: TRBV7-8; j_gene: TRBJ1-3; abundance: once; d_gene: TRBD1; CDR3nt: TGTGCCAGCAGCTTACGGGGGGGACAGACCTCTGGAAACACCATATATTTT; CDR3aa: CASSLRGGQTSGNTIYF
v_gene: TRBV19; j_gene: TRBJ2-2; abundance: -; d_gene: -; CDR3nt: TGTGCCAGTATCAAAGCAGGGACTCAGAACACCGGGGAGCTGTTTTTT; CDR3aa: CASIKAGTQNTGELFF
v_gene: TRBV28; j_gene: TRBJ1-3; abundance: -; d_gene: TRBD1; CDR3nt: TGTGCCAGCAGTGTCTGGACAGGGCCATCTGGAAACACCATATATTTT; CDR3aa: CASSVWTGPSGNTIYF
v_gene: TRBV4-1; j_gene: TRBJ2-7; abundance: -; d_gene: TRBD1; CDR3nt: TGCGCCAGCAGCGTCCGGACAGGAGGCTACGAGCAGTACTTC; CDR3aa: CASSVRTGGYEQYF
v_gene: TRBV5-8; j_gene: TRBJ2-7; abundance: -; d_gene: TRBD1; CDR3nt: TGTGCCAGCAGCATACAGGGGTCCTACCCCTACGAGCAGTACTTC; CDR3aa: CASSIQGSYPYEQYF